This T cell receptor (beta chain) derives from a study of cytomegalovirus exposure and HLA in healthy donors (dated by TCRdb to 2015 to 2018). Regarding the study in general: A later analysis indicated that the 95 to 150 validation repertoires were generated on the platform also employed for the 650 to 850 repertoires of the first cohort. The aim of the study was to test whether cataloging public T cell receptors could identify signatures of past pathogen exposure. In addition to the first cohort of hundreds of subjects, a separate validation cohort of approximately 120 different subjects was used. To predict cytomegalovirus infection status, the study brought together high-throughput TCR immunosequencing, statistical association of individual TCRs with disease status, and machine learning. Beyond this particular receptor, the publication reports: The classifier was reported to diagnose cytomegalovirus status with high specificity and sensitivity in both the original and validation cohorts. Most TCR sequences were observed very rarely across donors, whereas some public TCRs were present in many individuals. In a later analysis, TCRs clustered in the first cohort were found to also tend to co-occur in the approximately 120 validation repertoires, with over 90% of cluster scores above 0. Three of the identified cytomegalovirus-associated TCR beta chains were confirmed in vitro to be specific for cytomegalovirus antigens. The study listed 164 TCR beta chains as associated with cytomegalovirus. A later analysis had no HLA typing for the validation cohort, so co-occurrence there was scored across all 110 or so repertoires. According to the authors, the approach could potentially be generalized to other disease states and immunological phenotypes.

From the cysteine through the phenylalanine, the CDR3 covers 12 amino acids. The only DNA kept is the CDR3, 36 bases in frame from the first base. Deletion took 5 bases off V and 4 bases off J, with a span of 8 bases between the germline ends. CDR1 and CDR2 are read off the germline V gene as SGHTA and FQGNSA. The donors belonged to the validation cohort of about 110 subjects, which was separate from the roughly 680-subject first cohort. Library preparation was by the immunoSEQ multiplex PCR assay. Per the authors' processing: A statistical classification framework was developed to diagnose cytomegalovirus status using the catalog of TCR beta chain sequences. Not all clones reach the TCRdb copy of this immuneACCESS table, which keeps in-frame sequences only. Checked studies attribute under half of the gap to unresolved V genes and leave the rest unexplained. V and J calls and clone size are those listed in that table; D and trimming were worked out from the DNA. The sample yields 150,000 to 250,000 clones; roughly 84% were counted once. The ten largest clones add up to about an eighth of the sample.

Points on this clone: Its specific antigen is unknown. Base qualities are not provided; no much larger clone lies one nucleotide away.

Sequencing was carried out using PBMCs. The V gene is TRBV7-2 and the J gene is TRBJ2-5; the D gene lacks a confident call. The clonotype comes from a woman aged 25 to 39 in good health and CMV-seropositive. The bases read TGTGCCAGCAGCGCCCTAAGAGAGACCCAGTACTTC. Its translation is CASSALRETQYF.